A selection of T cell receptor beta chains follows, all from one sample in a study of brain T cells in children with intractable seizures. The data were produced by immunoSEQ multiplex PCR, yet TCRdb's version contains in-frame clones alone and is incomplete. The table lists about 340,000 clones, 93% of them singletons. The starting material was peripheral blood, obtained 5 to 6 months after surgery. These receptors all come from a boy under two years old with tuberous sclerosis and intractable seizures. The CDR3 runs from the conserved cysteine through the conserved F or W. The order of the fields is D gene, J gene, CDR3 length, clone size, V gene, CDR3 protein, CDR3 DNA. A D gene is named only where the DNA matches it firmly. Size is omitted from some rows. Given values are once, few, many or a class for expanded clones.

. | TRBJ2-3 | 11 | . | TRBV12-3/TRBV12-4 | CASSFADTQYF | TGTGCCAGCAGTTTCGCAGATACGCAGTATTTT
TRBD1 | TRBJ1-2 | 15 | . | TRBV6-5 | CASSFGQGANYGYTF | TGTGCCAGCAGCTTTGGACAGGGAGCCAACTATGGCTACACCTTC
TRBD2 | TRBJ2-1 | 15 | . | TRBV7-2 | CASSYRTSGGNEQFF | TGTGCCAGCAGCTACCGGACTAGCGGGGGCAATGAGCAGTTCTTC
. | TRBJ1-5 | 13 | . | TRBV6-5 | CASMGRVGQPQHF | TGTGCCAGCATGGGGCGCGTGGGGCAGCCCCAGCATTTT
. | TRBJ1-5 | 12 | . | TRBV2 | CASSGDNQPQHF | TGTGCCAGCAGTGGAGACAATCAGCCCCAGCATTTT
. | TRBJ2-5 | 14 | . | TRBV28 | CASSFPTTQGTQYF | TGTGCCAGCAGTTTTCCGACTACCCAGGGGACCCAGTACTTC
. | TRBJ1-3 | 14 | few | TRBV5-6 | CASSLAGSGNTIYF | TGTGCCAGCAGCTTGGCCGGGTCTGGAAACACCATATATTTT
TRBD2 | TRBJ2-1 | 15 | once | TRBV10-3 | CAISPTSGSYNEQFF | TGTGCCATCAGTCCGACTAGCGGCTCCTACAATGAGCAGTTCTTC
. | TRBJ1-6 | 13 | . | TRBV12-3/TRBV12-4 | CASSTGAYSPLHF | TGTGCCAGCAGCACAGGAGCTTATTCACCCCTCCACTTT
. | TRBJ1-4 | 15 | . | TRBV6-5 | CASSPTPATNEKLFF | TGTGCCAGCAGTCCGACACCCGCAACTAATGAAAAACTGTTTTTT
TRBD1 | TRBJ1-5 | 14 | . | TRBV30 | CAWWTGISNQPQHF | TGTGCCTGGTGGACAGGGATAAGCAATCAGCCCCAGCATTTT
TRBD2 | TRBJ2-2 | 16 | . | TRBV10-3 | CAISGPLAGTPGELFF | TGTGCCATCAGTGGCCCACTAGCGGGAACGCCCGGGGAGCTGTTTTTT
. | TRBJ2-3 | 16 | . | TRBV15 | CATSRGGGAATDTQYF | TGTGCCACCAGCAGAGGTGGAGGGGCAGCCACAGATACGCAGTATTTT
TRBD2 | TRBJ2-7 | 13 | once | TRBV11-2 | CASSSGVSYEQYF | TGTGCCAGCAGCAGCGGGGTATCCTACGAGCAGTACTTC
. | TRBJ1-5 | 15 | . | TRBV5-6 | CASSLRGKGNQPQHF | TGTGCCAGCAGCTTGAGAGGGAAGGGCAATCAGCCCCAGCATTTT
. | TRBJ2-7 | 17 | . | TRBV6-1 | CASSDSPLGGGYYEQYF | TGTGCCAGCAGTGATTCTCCCTTGGGGGGAGGCTACTACGAGCAGTACTTC
TRBD1 | TRBJ2-5 | 14 | . | TRBV7-9 | CASSPRDRQETQYF | TGTGCCAGCAGCCCCCGGGACAGACAAGAGACCCAGTACTTC
. | TRBJ2-3 | 16 | . | TRBV24-1 | CATSGGGSVSTDTQYF | TGTGCCACCAGTGGGGGTGGTTCAGTTAGCACAGATACGCAGTATTTT
. | TRBJ1-1 | 13 | once | TRBV6-1 | CASSEGRDPEAFF | TGTGCCAGCAGTGAAGGGAGAGATCCTGAAGCTTTCTTT
. | TRBJ1-1 | 14 | . | TRBV9 | CASSRGVKNTEAFF | TGTGCCAGCAGCAGGGGGGTGAAGAACACTGAAGCTTTCTTT
. | TRBJ2-7 | 15 | . | TRBV7-6 | CASSPAGWGSYEQYF | TGTGCCAGCAGCCCGGCGGGATGGGGCTCCTACGAGCAGTACTTC
. | TRBJ1-1 | 14 | few | TRBV7-9 | CASSLDGPNTEAFF | TGTGCCAGCAGCTTAGACGGACCGAACACTGAAGCTTTCTTT
TRBD1 | TRBJ1-2 | 15 | . | TRBV29-1 | CSVITGTGSGYGYTF | TGCAGCGTTATAACCGGGACAGGGTCGGGCTATGGCTACACCTTC
TRBD2 | TRBJ2-1 | 20 | . | TRBV9 | CASINPQGRGLAAVYNEQFF | TGTGCCAGTATAAATCCACAGGGTAGGGGACTAGCGGCTGTATACAATGAGCAGTTCTTC